A selection of T cell receptor beta chains follows, all from one sample in a study of T cell responses to AZD1222 COVID-19 vaccine. The repertoire was sequenced with immunoSEQ multiplex PCR; TCRdb's copy has only in-frame clones and lacks some. This sample has roughly 110,000 clones, with about 90% found just once. Sequenced here: peripheral blood, sampled on day 0 of AZD1222 vaccination. All receptors derive from an adult in good health. Both conserved end residues are part of each CDR3. Fields, in order: V gene, D gene, J gene, CDR3 protein. The D gene is left open where the match is weak.

>TRBV27|-|TRBJ2-2
CASRPLNTGELFF
>TRBV4-1|TRBD1|TRBJ1-6
CASSQDRRQGGGYNSPLHF
>TRBV19|TRBD1|TRBJ2-7
CASSSGQGTEQYF
>TRBV24-1|TRBD1|TRBJ1-1
CATSFFPPGQGSPILMNTEAFF
>TRBV5-1|TRBD1|TRBJ2-7
CASSLGQGPYEQYF
>TRBV18|-|TRBJ1-6
CASSHGEGSPLHF
>TRBV7-2|-|TRBJ2-1
CASSSFRPRGHNEQFF
>TRBV11-2|-|TRBJ2-1
CASSLEAGAGDEQFF
>TRBV7-8|-|TRBJ2-2
CASSLSENTGELFF
>TRBV29-1|-|TRBJ2-7
CSVGVTGPYEQYF
>TRBV11-2|-|TRBJ2-2
CASSLDLGIIRAGELFF
>TRBV4-3|-|TRBJ1-3
CASSQDSSRNTIYF
>TRBV5-6|-|TRBJ2-5
CASSLARTGGLETQYF
>TRBV5-1|-|TRBJ2-3
CASSLDRQSTDTQYF
>TRBV19|TRBD1|TRBJ1-1
CASNWGQGLMGTEAFF
>TRBV3-1/TRBV3-2|-|TRBJ2-1
CASSREHEQFF
>TRBV2|-|TRBJ1-4
CAAGTEPFSEKLFF
>TRBV4-3|-|TRBJ1-2
CASSQEWGADYGYTF
>TRBV15|TRBD1|TRBJ1-2
CATSSGQGLLANYGYTF
>TRBV2|-|TRBJ2-7
CASRPTGVASDEQYF
>TRBV5-1|TRBD2|TRBJ2-1
CASSLDGGRQFF
>TRBV4-1|-|TRBJ2-1
CASSQEIQGAYNEQFF
>TRBV12-3/TRBV12-4|-|TRBJ2-7
CASTPFGPSEQYF
>TRBV7-9|TRBD1|TRBJ2-2
CASSLGTGSVRELFF
>TRBV6-5|TRBD1|TRBJ2-7
CASSYQGDRGYEQYF
>TRBV19|-|TRBJ2-7
CASSILPAGLSEQYF
>TRBV20-1|-|TRBJ2-2
CSASRTGELFF
>TRBV13|TRBD1|TRBJ2-6
CASSLRDRSSGANVLTF
>TRBV30|-|TRBJ1-1
CAWVERGRAGTEAFF
>TRBV15|-|TRBJ2-1
CATSSPTGNEQFF
>TRBV5-1|TRBD1|TRBJ2-7
CASSRGTGIYEQYF
>TRBV3-1/TRBV3-2|-|TRBJ1-6
CASSHREDSYNSPLHF
>TRBV9|-|TRBJ2-7
CASSGTKPPYEQYF
>TRBV19|-|TRBJ1-1
CASSTAGRGITEAFF
>TRBV6-1|TRBD1|TRBJ1-5
CASSVAVSGTGAASNQPQHF
>TRBV27|-|TRBJ1-6
CASSLSMGSPLHF